The following is a TCR beta chain sequence with its context. Its matching antigen is unknown. Each patient relapsed following autologous stem cell transplantation, and prior brentuximab vedotin exposure differed. The study recorded best responses of complete response, partial response or progressive disease. The sample originates from a study of PD-1 blockade in classical Hodgkin lymphoma. Method: immunoSEQ multiplex PCR; TCRdb's copy keeps in-frame clones and lacks some. The sample carries about 62,000 clones, approximately 89% recorded once. The V end was cut by 7 bases, the J end by 3 bases, with 10 bases between. CDR3 length: 13 residues. Germline-derived CDR1 and CDR2 are MNHEY and SMNVEV (reference sequence). Whole-study results and caveats: Newly diagnosed and completely responding patients shared comparable baseline diversity.

This receptor was identified in a human donor with classical Hodgkin lymphoma. The J gene is TRBJ1-5, the V gene TRBV27; a possible D gene is TRBD1 (5 bases). The sample consisted of peripheral blood mononuclear cells (PBMCs), taken at baseline. Written as DNA, the CDR3 is TGTGCCAGCACGGGTGGGGCCAATCAGCCCCAGCATTTT. It specifies CASTGGANQPQHF.